This T cell receptor (beta chain) was recovered during a study of blood T cell repertoires in COVID-19. Overall study context: The United States, Italy and Spain provided the acute and convalescent COVID-19 samples. Nucleic acid was either cDNA or gDNA, and it came from T cells, B-cell-depleted T cells, or PBMCs.

The CDR3 contains 14 residues. Trimming took off 6 bases at V and 10 bases at J, with 16 bases between the two ends. Germline values: CDR1 LNHDA, CDR2 SQIVND (reference sequence). In terms of age and location, participants ranged from roughly 18 to 90 years and lived in approximately 26 US areas. Assignment of participants to cohorts was predicated upon participant-reported clinical history. The method was immunoSEQ multiplex PCR; TCRdb's version includes in-frame clones alone and lacks a portion of them. This table has about 440,000 clones, roughly 85% appearing once. V gene TRBV19 combines with J gene TRBJ1-6; a weak D match, TRBD1 (5 bases). The source of this sequence is a woman between 18 and 30 years old with acute COVID-19. Sequenced sample: PBMCs or T cells enriched from blood (not recorded which). The CDR3 spells CASSFQRGESPLHF. The CDR3 DNA sequence: TGTGCCAGTAGCTTTCAGCGGGGGGAGTCACCCCTCCACTTT.